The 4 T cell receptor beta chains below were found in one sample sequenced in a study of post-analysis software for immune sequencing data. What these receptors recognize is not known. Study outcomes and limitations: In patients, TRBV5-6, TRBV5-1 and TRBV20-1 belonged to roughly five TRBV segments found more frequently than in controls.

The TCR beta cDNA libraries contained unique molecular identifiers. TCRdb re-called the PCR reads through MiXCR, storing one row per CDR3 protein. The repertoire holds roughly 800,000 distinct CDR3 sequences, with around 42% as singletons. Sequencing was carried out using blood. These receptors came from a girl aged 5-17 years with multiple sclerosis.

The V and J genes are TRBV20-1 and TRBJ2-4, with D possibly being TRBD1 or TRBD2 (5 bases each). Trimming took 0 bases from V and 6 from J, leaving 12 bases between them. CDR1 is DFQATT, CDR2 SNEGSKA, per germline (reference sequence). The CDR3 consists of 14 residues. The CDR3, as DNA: TGCAGTGCTAGAGAGGGACCCAGTGGAAACATTCAGTACTTC. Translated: CSAREGPSGNIQYF.

The CDR3 DNA sequence: TGTGCCAGCAGCCAAGATCCAGTTTCGTGGAATGAGCAGTTCTTC. Its protein product is CASSQDPVSWNEQFF. V usage is TRBV3-1 and J usage is TRBJ2-1; D unclear. This CDR3 contains 15 residues. Germline loops: CDR1 LGHDT, CDR2 YNNKEL (reference sequence). Trimming cost V 0 bases and J 7 bases, with 13 bases left between them.

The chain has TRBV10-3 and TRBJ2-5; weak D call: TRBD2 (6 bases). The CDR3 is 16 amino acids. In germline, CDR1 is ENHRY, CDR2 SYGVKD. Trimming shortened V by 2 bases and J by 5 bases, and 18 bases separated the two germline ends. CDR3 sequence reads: CAISEMGDGGGETQYF. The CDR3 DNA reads TGTGCCATCAGTGAGATGGGGGACGGAGGAGGGGAGACCCAGTACTTC.

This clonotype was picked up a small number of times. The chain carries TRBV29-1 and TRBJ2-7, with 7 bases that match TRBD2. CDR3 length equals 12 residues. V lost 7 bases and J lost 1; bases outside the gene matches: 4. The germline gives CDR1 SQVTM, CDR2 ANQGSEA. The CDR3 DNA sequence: TGCAGCGCCCGGCGGGAGTCCTACGAGCAGTACTTC. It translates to CSARRESYEQYF.